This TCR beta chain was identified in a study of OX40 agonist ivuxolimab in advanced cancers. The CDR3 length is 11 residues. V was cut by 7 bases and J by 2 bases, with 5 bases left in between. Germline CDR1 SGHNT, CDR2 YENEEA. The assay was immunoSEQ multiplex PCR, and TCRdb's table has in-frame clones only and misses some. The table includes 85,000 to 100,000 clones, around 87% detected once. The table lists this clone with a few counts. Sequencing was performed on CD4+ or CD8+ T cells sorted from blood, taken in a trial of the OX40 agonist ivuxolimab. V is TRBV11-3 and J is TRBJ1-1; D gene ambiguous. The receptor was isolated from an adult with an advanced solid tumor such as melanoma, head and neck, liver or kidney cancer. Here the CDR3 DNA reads TGTGCCAGCATCCTAAACACTGAAGCTTTCTTT. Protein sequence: CASILNTEAFF.